Listed below are T cell receptor beta chains from one sample, sequenced in a study of blood T cells in healthy people across ages. TCRdb re-called the 5' RACE reads with MiXCR, one entry per CDR3 protein. The data contain 710,000 or so distinct CDR3 sequences, 32% of them seen just once; the ten biggest clones take up 15% to 19%. Input material: blood. These TCRs come from a woman of 80 years or more in good health. CDR3s include the opening cysteine and the closing phenylalanine or tryptophan. The D gene is left open where the match is weak. Not every row has a clone size; where given, it reads once, few, many or a size class.

few | TRBD1 | TRBJ1-4 | TRBV12-3/TRBV12-4 | CASSFSPWGTGTNEKLFF | TGTGCCAGCAGTTTTAGCCCCTGGGGGACAGGAACTAATGAAAAACTGTTTTTT
many | . | TRBJ1-1 | TRBV5-1 | CASSLASANTEAFF | TGCGCCAGCAGCTTGGCTTCGGCGAACACTGAAGCTTTCTTT
few | TRBD1 | TRBJ2-7 | TRBV12-3/TRBV12-4 | CASGLNLQGVLHYNEQYF | TGTGCCAGCGGTCTGAATTTACAGGGGGTATTACATTACAATGAGCAGTACTTC
many | . | TRBJ2-7 | TRBV4-2 | CASSQELNSDYEQYF | TGTGCCAGCAGCCAAGAATTAAACTCCGACTACGAGCAGTACTTC
many | TRBD2 | TRBJ2-1 | TRBV10-3 | CAISESNTGLAGGGEQFF | TGTGCCATCAGTGAGTCGAACACCGGACTAGCGGGGGGAGGTGAGCAGTTCTTC
. | TRBD2 | TRBJ2-5 | TRBV7-3 | CAGSLEGTSGETQYF | TGTGCCGGCAGCTTAGAAGGGACTAGCGGAGAGACCCAGTACTTC
once | TRBD1 | TRBJ2-7 | TRBV2 | CASSPDRYDEQYF | TGTGCCAGCAGTCCGGACAGGTACGATGAGCAGTACTTC
many | TRBD2 | TRBJ2-7 | TRBV2 | CASRYQRGPYEQYF | TGTGCCAGCAGATACCAGCGGGGACCCTACGAGCAGTACTTC
. | . | TRBJ1-4 | TRBV20-1 | CSARLKGEKLFF | TGCAGTGCTAGACTTAAGGGTGAAAAACTGTTTTTT
few | . | TRBJ2-1 | TRBV5-1 | CASSLVEGREQFF | TGCGCCAGCAGCTTGGTCGAAGGGCGTGAGCAGTTCTTC
. | TRBD1 | TRBJ2-4 | TRBV9 | CASSRDRGPYNKQYF | TGTGCCAGCAGCCGCGACAGGGGGCCATACAATAAGCAGTACTTC
. | . | TRBJ1-3 | TRBV15 | CATSRERGLGNTIYF | TGTGCCACCAGCAGAGAGAGGGGCCTTGGAAACACCATATATTTT
many | TRBD1 | TRBJ1-6 | TRBV7-8 | CASSRDRSSYNSPLHF | TGTGCCAGCTCCCGGGACAGGAGCTCCTATAATTCACCCCTCCACTTT
. | TRBD1 | TRBJ1-2 | TRBV20-1 | CSASTGGVNYGYTF | TGCAGTGCTTCAACAGGGGGAGTTAACTATGGTTACACCTTC
. | TRBD2 | TRBJ2-7 | TRBV5-6 | CASSLWAGDAYEQYF | TGTGCCAGCAGCTTGTGGGCGGGAGATGCCTACGAGCAGTACTTC
. | . | TRBJ2-5 | TRBV20-1 | CSARGGNQETQYF | TGCAGTGCTAGAGGGGGGAACCAAGAGACCCAGTACTTC
many | . | TRBJ2-3 | TRBV6-5 | CASPGDGSTDTQYF | TGTGCCAGCCCAGGGGACGGGAGCACAGATACGCAGTATTTT
. | . | TRBJ2-5 | TRBV7-3 | CASSLTRGQTQYF | TGTGCCAGCAGCCTCACTAGAGGACAGACCCAGTACTTC
. | TRBD2 | TRBJ2-3 | TRBV10-3 | CAISSGRSTDTQYF | TGTGCCATCTCTAGCGGGAGGAGCACAGATACGCAGTATTTT
many | TRBD1 | TRBJ1-6 | TRBV30 | CAWSVRQGARFLSPLHF | TGTGCCTGGAGTGTCAGACAGGGGGCAAGGTTTTTGTCACCCCTCCACTTT
many | TRBD1 | TRBJ2-3 | TRBV6-6 | CASSRGLVMGTDTQYF | TGTGCCAGTAGCAGGGGGCTAGTGATGGGCACAGATACGCAGTATTTT
. | . | TRBJ1-1 | TRBV7-2 | CASSLGLGPEAFF | TGTGCCAGCAGCTTGGGTCTAGGGCCTGAAGCTTTCTTT
. | . | TRBJ2-7 | TRBV7-2 | CAWSWASEGRPYEQYF | TGTGCCTGGAGTTGGGCTAGCGAGGGGAGACCCTACGAGCAGTACTTC
few | TRBD1 | TRBJ1-4 | TRBV7-6 | CASSPSTGEGGEKLFF | TGTGCCAGCAGCCCCTCGACAGGGGAAGGCGGTGAAAAACTGTTTTTT
. | . | TRBJ2-3 | TRBV20-1 | CSATRDLGMDTQYF | TGCAGTGCTACCCGGGACTTGGGGATGGATACGCAGTATTTT
. | . | TRBJ1-6 | TRBV3-1 | CASSQDFTDSPLHF | TGTGCCAGCAGCCAGGACTTTACTGACTCACCCCTCCACTTT
many | . | TRBJ1-6 | TRBV4-2 | CASSQERTQNNSPLHF | TGTGCCAGCAGCCAAGAAAGGACACAAAATAATTCACCCCTCCACTTT